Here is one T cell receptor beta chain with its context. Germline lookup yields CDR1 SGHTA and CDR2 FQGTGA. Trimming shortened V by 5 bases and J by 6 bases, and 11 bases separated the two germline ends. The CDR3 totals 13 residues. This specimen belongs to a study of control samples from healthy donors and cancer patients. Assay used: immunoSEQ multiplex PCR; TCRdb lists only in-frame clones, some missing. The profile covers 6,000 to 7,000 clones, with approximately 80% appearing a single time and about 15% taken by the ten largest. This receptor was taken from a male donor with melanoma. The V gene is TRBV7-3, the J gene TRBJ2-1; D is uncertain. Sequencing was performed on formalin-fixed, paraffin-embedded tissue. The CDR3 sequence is CASSPLLGNEQFF. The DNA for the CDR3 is TGTGCCAGCAGCCCCCTATTGGGCAATGAGCAGTTCTTC.